The rows below give T cell receptor beta chains drawn from one sample of a study of vaccination effects on CD4 cells after COVID-19. What these receptors recognize is not known. Using immunoSEQ multiplex PCR, the repertoire was profiled, and TCRdb retains in-frame clones only, with some absent. The sample has about 37,000 clones; 73% are singletons. Specimen: CD4+ T cells from PBMCs cultured with a peptide pool, collected before COVID-19 vaccination. The receptors were gathered from a human donor who had a prior SARS-CoV-2 infection. The CDR3 runs from the conserved cysteine through the conserved F or W. The order of the fields is J gene, V gene, clone size, D gene, CDR3 DNA, CDR3 protein. The D gene is left open where the match is weak. Expanded clones get a size class; other rows say once, few or many, or leave the size out.

>TRBJ2-7|TRBV30|-|-
TGTGCCTGGAGCCCATCAAATTACGAGCAGTACTTC
CAWSPSNYEQYF
>TRBJ1-6|TRBV5-4|few|TRBD1
TGTGCCAGCAGCACTGACAGGGATTCACCCCTCCACTTT
CASSTDRDSPLHF
>TRBJ2-7|TRBV11-2|-|-
TGTGCCAGCAACCATCAAAAGGGCGAGCAGTACTTC
CASNHQKGEQYF
>TRBJ2-1|TRBV9|once|TRBD2
TGTGCCAGCAGCGTAGGGTGGGAGGGCGATAATGAGCAGTTCTTC
CASSVGWEGDNEQFF
>TRBJ2-3|TRBV7-8|-|-
TGTGCCAGCAGCTCTCGACCCCTAGCCACAGATACGCAGTATTTT
CASSSRPLATDTQYF
>TRBJ1-1|TRBV10-3|few|-
TGTGCCATCAGTGGGACGGTGGCAGGGAACACTGAAGCTTTCTTT
CAISGTVAGNTEAFF
>TRBJ1-1|TRBV3-1/TRBV3-2|-|-
TGTGCCAGCAGCCAATCGGACAGGAACACTGAAGCTTTCTTT
CASSQSDRNTEAFF
>TRBJ2-2|TRBV9|-|-
TGTGCCAGCAGCGATAAGGGACTTAACACCGGGGAGCTGTTTTTT
CASSDKGLNTGELFF
>TRBJ2-7|TRBV27|-|-
TGTGCCAGCACATCTTACAGGGGAGGACGTACCGAGCAGTACTTC
CASTSYRGGRTEQYF
>TRBJ1-5|TRBV2|-|-
TGTGCCAGCAGTGAAGCGCTTCAGAATCAGCCCCAGCATTTT
CASSEALQNQPQHF
>TRBJ2-7|TRBV4-2|-|-
TGTGCCAGCAGTCAAGGGCCAGGACGGGAGACTTACGAGCAGTACTTC
CASSQGPGRETYEQYF
>TRBJ2-7|TRBV6-5|-|TRBD1
TGTGCCAGCAGTCAGACAGGGGGCCGACGCTACGAGCAGTACTTC
CASSQTGGRRYEQYF
>TRBJ1-2|TRBV9|once|TRBD1
TGTGCCTCCGTCAGGGGGCAGGGAGGGGGCTACACCTTC
CASVRGQGGGYTF
>TRBJ1-5|TRBV2|-|-
TGTGCCAGCAGTGATCTCGGGTCAGATCAGCCCCAGCATTTT
CASSDLGSDQPQHF
>TRBJ2-7|TRBV6-6|-|-
TGTGCCAGCAGTCCCGCCGGGTTCGGGGAGCAGTACTTC
CASSPAGFGEQYF
>TRBJ2-5|TRBV4-3|-|-
TGCGCCAGCAGCCTTGTAGGAGACGGGACCCAGTACTTC
CASSLVGDGTQYF
>TRBJ1-2|TRBV4-2|-|-
TGTGCCAGCAGCCAGTCGGGAACTCTTTTTAGCTATGGCTACACCTTC
CASSQSGTLFSYGYTF
>TRBJ1-1|TRBV7-6|few|TRBD1
TGTGCCAGCAGCCCATCTGTGGGACAGCTAAACACTGAAGCTTTCTTT
CASSPSVGQLNTEAFF
>TRBJ2-5|TRBV5-1|-|TRBD2
TGCGCCAGCAGCCAATCGCGGGGGGGGAAAGAGACCCAGTACTTC
CASSQSRGGKETQYF
>TRBJ2-5|TRBV30|once|TRBD1
TGTGCCTGGACTCGGGACAGGGGGCTAGGAGAGACCCAGTACTTC
CAWTRDRGLGETQYF
>TRBJ1-1|TRBV4-1|-|-
TGCGCCAGCAGCCAAGACGGGGGCCCCCCACTAATGAACACTGAAGCTTTCTTT
CASSQDGGPPLMNTEAFF
>TRBJ1-6|TRBV27|-|TRBD1
TGTGCCAGCAGAAGTGACAGGGGGTATGGTTCACCCCTCCACTTT
CASRSDRGYGSPLHF
>TRBJ2-7|TRBV18|few|-
TGTGCCAGCTCACCACCTGGCAGGGGCCCCCTCGAGCAGTACTTC
CASSPPGRGPLEQYF
>TRBJ2-3|TRBV12-3/TRBV12-4|-|-
TGTGCCAGCAACCGGAGAGAAACAGATACGCAGTATTTT
CASNRRETDTQYF
>TRBJ1-2|TRBV27|few|TRBD1
TGTGCCAGCAGTTCATCGGGACAGGGGGAAAGGGGCTATGGCTACACCTTC
CASSSSGQGERGYGYTF
>TRBJ1-5|TRBV19|-|-
TGTGCCAGTAGCCCCGGAGGGCGGGCGTTGTTTAGAGTAAAGCCCCAGCATTTT
CASSPGGRALFRVKPQHF
>TRBJ2-1|TRBV5-4|-|TRBD2
TGTGCCAGCAGCTTGGGCAGCGGGAGTAATGAGCAGTTCTTC
CASSLGSGSNEQFF
>TRBJ2-3|TRBV5-1|-|-
TGCGCCAGCAGCTTTGATCAGGGGTCAGATACGCAGTATTTT
CASSFDQGSDTQYF
>TRBJ1-6|TRBV2|-|-
TGTGCCAGCAGGCGGGACGGAAATTCACCCCTCCACTTT
CASRRDGNSPLHF
>TRBJ2-7|TRBV7-9|few|-
TGTGCCAGCAGCTTAGATCACAACTACGAGCAGTACTTC
CASSLDHNYEQYF
>TRBJ1-2|TRBV19|-|-
TGTGCCAGTAGTAATGTGAACTATGGCTACACCTTC
CASSNVNYGYTF
>TRBJ1-3|TRBV18|-|TRBD1
TGTGCCAGCTCCCCCACCGGGACAGGGACCGGAAACACCATATATTTT
CASSPTGTGTGNTIYF
>TRBJ1-2|TRBV29-1|-|-
TGCAGCGTTGAGGTACAGCCTAACTATGGCTACACCTTC
CSVEVQPNYGYTF
>TRBJ1-6|TRBV5-1|few|-
TGCGCCAGCAGCTTGGAACAGGCCCAAAATTCACCCCTCCACTTT
CASSLEQAQNSPLHF
>TRBJ2-3|TRBV24-1|-|-
TGTGCCACCAGTGAGGGAGCTCCCTACACAGATACGCAGTATTTT
CATSEGAPYTDTQYF
>TRBJ1-2|TRBV7-9|few|-
TGTGCCAGCAGCCCAGGGTATGGCTACACCTTC
CASSPGYGYTF
>TRBJ2-2|TRBV4-3|once|-
TGCGCCAGCAGCCAAGTGTTAGGCAGCAACACCGGGGAGCTGTTTTTT
CASSQVLGSNTGELFF
>TRBJ2-2|TRBV5-4|-|-
TGTGCCAGCAGCTTGGGACCCCTATTGAACACCGGGGAGCTGTTTTTT
CASSLGPLLNTGELFF
>TRBJ2-1|TRBV27|-|-
TGTGCCAGCAGCCCCGGTTATGGGCAGTACTACAATGAGCAGTTCTTC
CASSPGYGQYYNEQFF
>TRBJ2-7|TRBV5-1|-|-
TGCGCCAGCAGCAAGGCCCTTGCTAACTACGAGCAGTACTTC
CASSKALANYEQYF
>TRBJ1-5|TRBV5-1|few|TRBD1
TGCGCCAGCAGCCCGGGGACAGTTGAAAATCAGCCCCAGCATTTT
CASSPGTVENQPQHF
>TRBJ1-2|TRBV4-1|few|-
TGCGCCAGCAGCCAAGAAGGGTGGTATGGCTTCACCTTC
CASSQEGWYGFTF
>TRBJ2-3|TRBV11-3|-|-
TGTGCCAGCAGCCCCACGGCGAGCACAGATACGCAGTATTTT
CASSPTASTDTQYF
>TRBJ2-1|TRBV7-6|-|TRBD2
TGTGCCAGCAGCCCCCGCTCAACTACTAGCGGGAGAGCGGGCCTCTTCCCGGGGGAGCAGTTCTTC
CASSPRSTTSGRAGLFPGEQFF
>TRBJ2-7|TRBV18|-|-
TGTGCCAGCTCCGCAGGGGTTTCCTACGAGCAGTACTTC
CASSAGVSYEQYF
>TRBJ1-1|TRBV2|-|-
TGTGCCAGCAGGTCACAGGGCGACACTGAAGCTTTCTTT
CASRSQGDTEAFF
>TRBJ2-7|TRBV29-1|few|-
TGCAGCGTTGAACTTTCCGGGACCCATTCCTACGAGCAGTACTTC
CSVELSGTHSYEQYF